A selection of T cell receptor beta chains follows, all from one sample in a study of blood T cells in healthy people across ages. TCRdb called the 5' RACE reads again in MiXCR, with one record for every CDR3 protein. The repertoire consists of roughly 1,700,000 distinct CDR3 sequences, with approximately 28% occurring once and the leading ten covering 7.7%. The sample taken for sequencing was blood. These receptors originate from a woman under 40 in good health. The CDR3 runs from the conserved cysteine through the conserved F or W. The order of the fields is clone size, J gene, D gene, V gene, CDR3 protein, CDR3 DNA. A D gene is named only where the DNA matches it firmly. The size of a clone is reported for some rows only, either as once, few or many, or as a class for expanded clones.

>few|TRBJ2-5|TRBD1|TRBV20-1
CSAGSGGGETQYF
TGCAGTGCTGGATCAGGGGGCGGGGAGACCCAGTACTTC
>few|TRBJ2-5|.|TRBV20-1
CSSAITGALGETQYF
TGCAGCAGTGCTATAACGGGGGCGCTCGGAGAGACCCAGTACTTC
>few|TRBJ2-5|.|TRBV2
CASRGAKGDPQETQYF
TGTGCCAGCAGGGGGGCAAAGGGGGATCCGCAAGAGACCCAGTACTTC
>few|TRBJ1-1|TRBD1|TRBV29-1
CSATGTGEAFF
TGCAGCGCTACCGGGACAGGTGAAGCTTTCTTT
>.|TRBJ2-7|.|TRBV3-1
CASSQTDHEQYF
TGTGCCAGCAGCCAAACAGACCACGAGCAGTACTTC
>many|TRBJ2-7|.|TRBV27
CASSSRTDYVQYF
TGTGCCAGCAGTTCACGGACTGACTACGTGCAGTACTTC
>.|TRBJ1-1|.|TRBV11-2
CTSSLGRVAGTEAFF
TGTACCAGCAGCTTAGGCAGGGTGGCGGGCACTGAAGCTTTCTTT
>.|TRBJ2-5|TRBD2|TRBV2
CANPPFTSGIETQYF
TGTGCCAATCCACCATTTACCAGCGGGATTGAGACCCAGTACTTC
>.|TRBJ2-1|TRBD2|TRBV2
CAGGLAEYNEQFF
TGTGCCGGGGGACTAGCGGAATACAATGAGCAGTTCTTC
>many|TRBJ2-3|.|TRBV29-1
CSVDRGTHTQYF
TGCAGCGTTGATAGGGGTACGCATACGCAGTATTTT
>once|TRBJ1-1|TRBD1|TRBV19
CASSIPNRGPEAFF
TGTGCCAGTAGTATTCCCAACAGGGGGCCTGAAGCTTTCTTT
>many|TRBJ1-2|TRBD1|TRBV7-2
CASSLNQGDYGYTF
TGTGCCAGCAGCTTAAACCAGGGGGACTATGGCTACACCTTC
>few|TRBJ2-3|.|TRBV7-2
CASNLEVAATDTQYF
TGTGCCAGCAACTTAGAGGTCGCGGCCACAGATACGCAGTATTTT
>.|TRBJ2-1|.|TRBV3-1
CAGSQEGNEQFF
TGTGCCGGCAGCCAAGAAGGGAATGAGCAGTTCTTC
>many|TRBJ2-5|.|TRBV7-9
CASSVGLGVETQYF
TGTGCCAGCAGCGTCGGGCTGGGGGTTGAGACCCAGTACTTC
>few|TRBJ2-5|TRBD2|TRBV18
CASSPLRLAGVVLHETQYF
TGTGCCAGCTCACCACTTAGGCTAGCGGGAGTCGTACTTCATGAGACCCAGTACTTC
>.|TRBJ1-2|TRBD1|TRBV27
CAGSAPGQGSGYTF
TGTGCCGGCAGTGCCCCGGGACAGGGGTCTGGCTACACCTTC
>few|TRBJ1-6|.|TRBV6-5
CASSQQRDSPLHF
TGTGCCAGCAGTCAGCAGAGGGATTCACCCCTCCACTTT
>.|TRBJ1-5|.|TRBV2
CASSDGGQRYQPQHF
TGTGCCAGCAGTGACGGGGGGCAGAGGTATCAGCCCCAGCATTTT
>.|TRBJ2-2|TRBD1|TRBV7-9
CASSSGTGEMGELFF
TGTGCCAGCAGCTCCGGGACAGGAGAGATGGGGGAGCTGTTTTTT
>.|TRBJ2-7|.|TRBV21-1
CASIETSGEYEQYF
TGTGCCAGCATCGAGACTAGCGGGGAATACGAGCAGTACTTC
>.|TRBJ1-5|.|TRBV12-3/TRBV12-4
CASRMMTDQPQHF
TGTGCCAGCAGGATGATGACGGATCAGCCCCAGCATTTT
>.|TRBJ1-1|.|TRBV12-3/TRBV12-4
CASSHRSGGRTEAFF
TGTGCCAGCAGCCACCGTAGCGGGGGCCGTACTGAAGCTTTCTTT
>few|TRBJ1-1|.|TRBV6-6
CASHPRRETEAFF
TGTGCCAGCCATCCCCGACGAGAGACTGAAGCTTTCTTT
>.|TRBJ2-2|.|TRBV7-9
CASSLTRTIGELFF
TGTGCCAGCAGCCTTACGCGGACCATCGGGGAGCTGTTTTTT
>many|TRBJ2-1|TRBD2|TRBV27
CASSTRTSGSSYNEQFF
TGTGCCAGCAGTACCAGGACTAGCGGCAGCTCCTACAATGAGCAGTTCTTC
>few|TRBJ1-2|.|TRBV28
CASTGGTQNYGYTF
TGTGCCAGCACCGGGGGGACACAGAACTATGGCTACACCTTC
>.|TRBJ2-4|.|TRBV25-1
CASSERGWEQYF
TGTGCCAGCAGTGAACGGGGCTGGGAGCAGTACTTC
>.|TRBJ1-4|.|TRBV29-1
CSATGQSNEKLFF
TGCAGCGCCACCGGACAGTCAAATGAAAAACTGTTTTTT
>.|TRBJ2-5|.|TRBV11-2
CASGLIQVGETQYF
TGTGCCAGCGGTTTAATTCAGGTGGGAGAGACCCAGTACTTC
>many|TRBJ1-2|TRBD1|TRBV20-1
CSALPGQGYGYTF
TGCAGTGCTCTCCCGGGACAGGGTTATGGCTACACCTTC
>.|TRBJ2-7|.|TRBV7-9
CASSFRARGEQYF
TGTGCCAGCAGCTTCCGGGCCCGGGGCGAGCAGTACTTC
>few|TRBJ2-7|.|TRBV28
CASRLADSYEQYF
TGTGCCAGCAGACTAGCCGATTCCTACGAGCAGTACTTC
>.|TRBJ1-3|TRBD1|TRBV6-5
CASSRNTGAGNTIYF
TGTGCCAGCAGTCGAAATACAGGGGCTGGAAACACCATATATTTT
>.|TRBJ2-3|TRBD2|TRBV12-3/TRBV12-4
CASSSPLAGAGPHTQYF
TGTGCCAGCAGTTCACCCCTAGCGGGGGCCGGCCCTCATACGCAGTATTTT
>.|TRBJ2-1|.|TRBV4-2
CASSQDGGRDEHFF
TGTGCCAGCAGCCAAGATGGGGGACGTGATGAGCACTTCTTC
>many|TRBJ1-2|.|TRBV5-1
CASVQDGGADGYTF
TGCGCCAGCGTCCAGGACGGGGGAGCAGACGGCTACACCTTC
>.|TRBJ2-5|.|TRBV12-3/TRBV12-4
CASSLGDRYQETQYF
TGTGCCAGCAGTTTGGGAGACAGGTACCAAGAGACCCAGTACTTC
>.|TRBJ2-7|TRBD1|TRBV16
CASSQNTGVGDEQYF
TGCGCCAGCAGCCAAAATACAGGGGTAGGCGACGAGCAGTACTTC
>many|TRBJ2-4|.|TRBV5-6
CASSLAGRNIQYF
TGTGCCAGCAGCTTGGCCGGGAGAAACATTCAGTACTTC
>.|TRBJ1-6|.|TRBV7-2
CASSLSRDNSPLHF
TGTGCCAGCAGCTTATCGCGTGATAATTCACCCCTCCACTTT
>few|TRBJ1-4|.|TRBV3-1
CASSPGRGWSANEKLFF
TGTGCCAGCAGTCCCGGGAGGGGTTGGTCAGCTAATGAAAAACTGTTTTTT
>few|TRBJ1-3|.|TRBV6-1
CASSLIRESAFSGNTIYF
TGTGCCAGCAGTCTCATCAGGGAATCCGCCTTCTCTGGAAACACCATATATTTT
>.|TRBJ2-5|.|TRBV28
CASSLWGKGETQYF
TGTGCCAGCAGTTTGTGGGGGAAGGGAGAGACCCAGTACTTC
>many|TRBJ2-7|TRBD1|TRBV5-1
CASSSRDRLTNEQYF
TGCGCCAGCAGTTCCCGGGACAGGCTTACTAACGAGCAGTACTTC
>few|TRBJ2-7|TRBD1|TRBV9
CASSVQGVTYEQYF
TGTGCCAGCAGCGTTCAGGGGGTAACCTACGAGCAGTACTTC
>few|TRBJ2-1|.|TRBV5-5
CASSREVGSYNEQFF
TGTGCCAGCAGCAGGGAAGTGGGCTCCTACAATGAGCAGTTCTTC
>few|TRBJ1-2|.|TRBV6-5
CASRRTQGGGHGYTF
TGTGCCAGCAGGCGTACCCAGGGAGGAGGGCATGGCTACACCTTC
>once|TRBJ2-3|.|TRBV10-3
CAISGSGRTDTQYF
TGTGCCATCAGTGGGTCAGGCAGGACAGATACGCAGTATTTT
>.|TRBJ2-5|TRBD2|TRBV12-3/TRBV12-4
CASSLSGGVETQYF
TGTGCCAGCAGCCTTAGCGGGGGTGTAGAGACCCAGTACTTC
>.|TRBJ2-1|TRBD1|TRBV5-5
CASSSTGDPYNGQFF
TGTGCCAGCAGCTCGACAGGGGACCCCTACAATGGGCAGTTCTTC
>few|TRBJ2-7|.|TRBV28
CAARQGGKYEQYF
TGTGCCGCCCGGCAGGGCGGAAAGTACGAGCAGTACTTC
>.|TRBJ2-7|.|TRBV28
CASSLIAGLYEQYF
TGTGCCAGCAGTTTAATTGCGGGACTCTACGAGCAGTACTTC
>.|TRBJ2-5|.|TRBV18
CASSRGSTGETQYF
TGTGCCAGCTCAAGGGGTTCGACCGGTGAGACCCAGTACTTC
>.|TRBJ2-1|TRBD2|TRBV7-3
CASSWRGGRNEQFF
TGTGCCAGCAGCTGGCGGGGGGGCCGGAATGAGCAGTTCTTC